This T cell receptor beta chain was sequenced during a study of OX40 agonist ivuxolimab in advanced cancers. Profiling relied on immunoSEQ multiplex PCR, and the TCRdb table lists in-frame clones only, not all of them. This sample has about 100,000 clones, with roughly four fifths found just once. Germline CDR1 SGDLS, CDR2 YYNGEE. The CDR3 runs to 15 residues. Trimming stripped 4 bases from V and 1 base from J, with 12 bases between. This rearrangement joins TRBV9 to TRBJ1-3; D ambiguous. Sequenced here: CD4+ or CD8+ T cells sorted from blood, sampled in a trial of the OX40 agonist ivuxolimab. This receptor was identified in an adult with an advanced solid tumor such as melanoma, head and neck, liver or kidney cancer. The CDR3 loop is CASSLGMGSGNTIYF. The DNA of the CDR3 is TGTGCCAGCAGCCTAGGTATGGGATCTGGAAACACCATATATTTT. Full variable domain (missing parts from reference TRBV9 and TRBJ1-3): DSGVTQTPKHLITATGQRVTLRCSPRSGDLSVYWYQQSLDQGLQFLIQYYNGEERAKGNILERFSAQQFPDLHSELNLSSLELGDSALYFCASSLGMGSGNTIYFGEGSWLTVV.